Shown below are 15 T cell receptor beta chains from a single sample sequenced in a study of blood T cell repertoires in COVID-19 (dated by TCRdb to 2020 to 2021). Library construction relied on the immunoSEQ multiplex PCR assay. In its TCRdb copy, this immuneACCESS table keeps in-frame sequences only and misses some clones. Where compared with another copy, unresolved V genes explain less than half of these, and the others have no known cause. The sample data list more than 200,000 clones, and just under 90% of these were observed just once. Of the sample, around 3.7% is held by the ten largest clones. Sequencing used PBMCs or T cells enriched from blood (not recorded which). These receptors all come from a woman in her twenties or thirties with acute COVID-19.

This clone was observed a single time. The chain is built from TRBV12-3 or TRBV12-4 and TRBJ2-2, with D perhaps TRBD1 (6 bases). Trimming took 8 bases from V and 4 from J, leaving 11 bases between them. The CDR3 contains 13 residues. The CDR3 nucleotides read TGTGCCAGCGCAGGGGTGAGCACCGGGGAGCTGTTTTTT. The encoded protein is CASAGVSTGELFF.

J is TRBJ2-1 and V is TRBV9, with 9 bases lining up with TRBD2. Germline-derived CDR1 and CDR2 are SGDLS and YYNGEE. With 0 bases clipped from V and 5 bases from J, the junction kept 6 bases outside the gene matches. This CDR3 comprises 16 residues. The CDR3 DNA reads TGTGCCAGCAGCGTAGAGTTAGCGGGGGCCAACAATGAGCAGTTCTTC. Protein product: CASSVELAGANNEQFF.

The V call is TRBV7-9, the J call TRBJ1-1, with D perhaps TRBD1 (5 bases). Deletions cut 5 bases from V and 0 bases from J, with 10 bases between. CDR1 and CDR2 from the germline V gene are SEHNR and FQNEAQ (reference sequence). This CDR3 comprises 14 residues. This CDR3 is CASSVDTLNTEAFF. The CDR3 region has the DNA TGTGCCAGCAGCGTGGACACTCTGAACACTGAAGCTTTCTTT.

This clone came up once. The chain recombines TRBV4-2 with TRBJ2-7; 7 nucleotides line up with TRBD1. With V trimmed by 0 bases and J by 0 bases, 2 bases remained unmatched. The CDR3 consists of 15 residues. Per the germline V gene, CDR1 is LGHNA and CDR2 is YNFKEQ. As DNA, the CDR3 is TGTGCCAGCAGCCAAGAGGGGGACAGCTCCTACGAGCAGTACTTC. Translating it yields CASSQEGDSSYEQYF.

Comments on this clone: This sample includes further DNA sequences coding for the same CDR3. This chain connects TRBV5-1 to TRBJ2-5, with TRBD2 matching over 13 bases. Germline lookup yields CDR1 SGHRS and CDR2 YFSETQ. Trimming at V came to 0 bases and at J to 2 bases, leaving 1 base not matched to a gene. This CDR3 contains 16 residues. This CDR3 is CASSLGLAGGQETQYF. DNA for the CDR3: TGCGCCAGCAGCTTGGGACTAGCGGGGGGACAAGAGACCCAGTACTTC. The full variable domain, with the rest looked up from reference TRBV5-1 and TRBJ2-5, is KAGVTQTPRYLIKTRGQQVTLSCSPISGHRSVSWYQQTPGQGLQFLFEYFSETQRNKGNFPGRFSGRQFSNSRSEMNVSTLELGDSALYLCASSLGLAGGQETQYFGPGTRLLVL.

The chain uses TRBV7-6 and TRBJ2-5; 8 bases line up with TRBD2. The trim removed 6 bases at V and 1 base at J, leaving 4 bases unmatched. This CDR3 region has 14 residues. In germline, CDR1 is SGHVS, CDR2 FNYEAQ. CDR3 in amino acids: CASSQTSAQETQYF. CDR3 DNA sequence: TGTGCCAGCAGTCAGACTAGCGCCCAAGAGACCCAGTACTTC.

CDR3 nucleotides: TGTGCCAGCAGCCCTACCCGGGGGTATCAAGAGACCCAGTACTTC. The encoded protein is CASSPTRGYQETQYF. J is TRBJ2-5 and V is TRBV7-2, with D possibly being TRBD2 (6 bases). The V end lost 5 bases, the J end lost 2 bases, and 15 bases lay between the germline ends. The CDR3 runs 15 residues. The germline gives CDR1 SGHTA, CDR2 FQGNSA.

V is TRBV9 and J is TRBJ1-6; perhaps TRBD1 as D (5 bases). V was shortened by 4 bases and J by 0 bases, with 11 bases between the two germline ends. CDR3 length: 16 amino acids. Germline V gene lookup returns CDR1 SGDLS and CDR2 YYNGEE. CDR3 residues: CASSFGGSSYNSPLHF. The DNA for the CDR3 is TGTGCCAGCAGCTTCGGGGGGAGCTCCTATAATTCACCCCTCCACTTT.

The chain carries TRBV2 and TRBJ2-3; 8 nucleotides match TRBD2. Unmatched junction bases numbered 12, after V lost 4 bases and J lost 0 bases. Germline V gene data show CDR1 as SNHLY and CDR2 as FYNNEI. This CDR3 comprises 18 residues. CDR3: CASSVKASGSTSTDTQYF. The DNA for the CDR3 is TGTGCCAGCAGTGTAAAGGCTAGCGGGTCGACTAGCACAGATACGCAGTATTTT.

The CDR3: CASSHQGTGELFF. Here the CDR3 DNA reads TGTGCCAGCAGCCATCAGGGAACGGGGGAGCTGTTTTTT. The rearrangement uses TRBV3-1 (or the pseudogene TRBV3-2) and TRBJ2-2; tentatively, D is TRBD1 (5 bases). CDR3 size: 13 residues. The germline V gene encodes CDR1 LGHDT and CDR2 YNNKEL (reference sequence). The V end was cut by 3 bases, the J end by 8 bases, with 10 bases between.

The CDR3 spells CASTDQSRGADTQYF. The CDR3 DNA is TGCGCCAGCACCGACCAGTCCCGAGGCGCAGATACGCAGTATTTT. The V gene is TRBV5-1, the J gene TRBJ2-3; D gene uncertain. This CDR3 region has 15 residues. V dropped 6 bases and J dropped 4 bases, with 18 bases sitting between them. Germline V lookup: CDR1 SGHRS, CDR2 YFSETQ. The entire variable domain, with the rest obtained from reference TRBV5-1 and TRBJ2-3, is as follows: KAGVTQTPRYLIKTRGQQVTLSCSPISGHRSVSWYQQTPGQGLQFLFEYFSETQRNKGNFPGRFSGRQFSNSRSEMNVSTLELGDSALYLCASTDQSRGADTQYFGPGTRLTVL.

The rearrangement uses TRBV18 and TRBJ2-7; maybe TRBD1 (6 bases). This CDR3 is 16 amino acids long. Trimming took 0 bases from V and 3 from J, leaving 15 bases between them. Germline V gene sequence: CDR1 KGHSH, CDR2 LQKENI. The DNA of the CDR3 is TGTGCCAGCTCACCACCACAGGGCAGACAGGTCTACGAGCAGTACTTC. Its translation is CASSPPQGRQVYEQYF.

The gene calls are TRBV18 and TRBJ2-6, with 8 bases lining up with TRBD1. V shed 3 bases and J 2 bases; nucleotides not matched to a gene: 6. Per germline, CDR1 KGHSH and CDR2 LQKENI. This CDR3 is built from 17 residues. CDR3 in amino acids: CASSPQGATPGANVLTF. The CDR3 DNA reads TGTGCCAGCTCACCCCAGGGGGCGACGCCTGGGGCCAACGTCCTGACTTTC.

The chain couples TRBV5-5 to TRBJ2-1; tentative D call: TRBD2 (6 bases). The CDR3 consists of 15 residues. Germline lookup yields CDR1 SGHKS and CDR2 YYEKEE (reference sequence). With 3 bases removed from V and 1 base from J, the gap between germline ends came to 11 bases. The CDR3 is CASSSGGLSYNEQFF. The CDR3 DNA follows: TGTGCCAGCAGCTCCGGGGGTTTGTCCTACAATGAGCAGTTCTTC.

This clone has only one observation. The genes are TRBV18 and TRBJ1-6; 10 bases map to TRBD1. Germline CDR1 KGHSH, CDR2 LQKENI. The CDR3 totals 15 residues. The J segment lost 6 bases and the V segment lost 6 bases, leaving 5 bases of the junction unmatched. This CDR3 is CASSLGQGINSPLHF. CDR3 DNA sequence: TGTGCCAGCTCTCTGGGACAGGGGATTAATTCACCCCTCCACTTT. Drawing the rest from reference TRBV18 and TRBJ1-6, the complete variable domain is NAGVMQNPRHLVRRRGQEARLRCSPMKGHSHVYWYRQLPEEGLKFMVYLQKENIIDESGMPKERFSAEFPKEGPSILRIQQVVRGDSAAYFCASSLGQGINSPLHFGNGTRLTVT.